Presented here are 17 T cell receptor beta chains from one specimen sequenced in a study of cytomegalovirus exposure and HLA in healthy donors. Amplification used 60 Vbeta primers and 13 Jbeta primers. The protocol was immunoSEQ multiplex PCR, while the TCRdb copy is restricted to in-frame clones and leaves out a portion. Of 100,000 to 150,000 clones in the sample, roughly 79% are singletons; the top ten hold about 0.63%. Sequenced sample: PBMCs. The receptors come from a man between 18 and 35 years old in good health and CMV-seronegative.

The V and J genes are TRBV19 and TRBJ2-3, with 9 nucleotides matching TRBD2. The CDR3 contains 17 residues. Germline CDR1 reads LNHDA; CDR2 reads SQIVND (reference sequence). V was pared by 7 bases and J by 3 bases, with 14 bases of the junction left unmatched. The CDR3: CASILAASGGKTDTQYF. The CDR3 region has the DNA TGTGCCAGTATTCTAGCGGCGAGCGGGGGGAAAACAGATACGCAGTATTTT.

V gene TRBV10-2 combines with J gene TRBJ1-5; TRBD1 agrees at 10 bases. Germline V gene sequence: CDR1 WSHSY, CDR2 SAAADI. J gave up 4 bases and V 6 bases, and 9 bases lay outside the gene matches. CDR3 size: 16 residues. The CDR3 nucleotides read TGCGCCAGCAGAATGACAGGGGGCATTAGAAATCAGCCCCAGCATTTT. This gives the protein CASRMTGGIRNQPQHF.

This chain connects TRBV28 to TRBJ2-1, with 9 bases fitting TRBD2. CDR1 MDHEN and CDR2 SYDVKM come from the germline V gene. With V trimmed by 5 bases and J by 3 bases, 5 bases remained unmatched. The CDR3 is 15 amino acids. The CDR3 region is CASSDGTSSYNEQFF. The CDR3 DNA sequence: TGTGCCAGCAGTGACGGGACTAGCAGCTACAATGAGCAGTTCTTC.

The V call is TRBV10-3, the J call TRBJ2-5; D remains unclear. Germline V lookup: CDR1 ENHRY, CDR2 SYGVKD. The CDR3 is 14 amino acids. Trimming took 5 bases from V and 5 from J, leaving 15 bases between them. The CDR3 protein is CAISPDSPGETQYF. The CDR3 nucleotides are TGTGCCATCAGTCCCGACTCCCCCGGGGAGACCCAGTACTTC.

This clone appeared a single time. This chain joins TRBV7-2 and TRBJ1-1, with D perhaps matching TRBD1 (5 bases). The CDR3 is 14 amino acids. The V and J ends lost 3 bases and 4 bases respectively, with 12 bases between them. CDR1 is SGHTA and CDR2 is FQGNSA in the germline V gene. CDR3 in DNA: TGTGCCAGCAGCTTTGACAGTCCAAGCACTGAAGCTTTCTTT. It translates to CASSFDSPSTEAFF.

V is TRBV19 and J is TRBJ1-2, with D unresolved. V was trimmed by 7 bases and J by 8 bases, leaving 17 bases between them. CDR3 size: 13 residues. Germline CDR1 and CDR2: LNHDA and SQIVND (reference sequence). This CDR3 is CASMVEGEAGYTF. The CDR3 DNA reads TGTGCCAGTATGGTGGAGGGTGAGGCAGGCTACACCTTC.

In DNA form, the CDR3 reads TGTGCCAGCAGTTATGACAGAGCCAAAAACATTCAGTACTTC. It translates to CASSYDRAKNIQYF. The V and J genes are TRBV6-5 and TRBJ2-4; weak D call: TRBD1 (5 bases). CDR3 length: 14 residues. Germline V gene data show CDR1 as MNHEY and CDR2 as SVGAGI. Trimming removed 3 bases from V and 0 bases from J, with 6 bases in between.

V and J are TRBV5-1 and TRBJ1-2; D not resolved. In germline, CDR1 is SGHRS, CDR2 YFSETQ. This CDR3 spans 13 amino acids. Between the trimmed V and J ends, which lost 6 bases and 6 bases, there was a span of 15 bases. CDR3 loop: CASKEREIHGYTF. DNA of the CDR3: TGCGCCAGCAAGGAGAGGGAAATACATGGCTACACCTTC.

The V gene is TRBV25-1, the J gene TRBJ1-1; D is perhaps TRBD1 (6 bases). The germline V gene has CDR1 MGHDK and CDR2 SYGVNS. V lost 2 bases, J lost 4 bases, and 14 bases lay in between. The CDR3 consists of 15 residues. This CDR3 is CASSEQATGTTEAFF. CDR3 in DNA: TGTGCCAGCAGTGAACAAGCAACAGGGACCACTGAAGCTTTCTTT.

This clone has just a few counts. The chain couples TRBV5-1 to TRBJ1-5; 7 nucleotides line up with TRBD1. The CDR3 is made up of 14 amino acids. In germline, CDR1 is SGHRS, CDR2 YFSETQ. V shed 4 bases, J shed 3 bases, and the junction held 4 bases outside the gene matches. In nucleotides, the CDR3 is TGCGCCAGCAGCACGGGACAGAACAATCAGCCCCAGCATTTT. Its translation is CASSTGQNNQPQHF. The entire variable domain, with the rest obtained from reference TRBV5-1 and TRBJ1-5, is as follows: KAGVTQTPRYLIKTRGQQVTLSCSPISGHRSVSWYQQTPGQGLQFLFEYFSETQRNKGNFPGRFSGRQFSNSRSEMNVSTLELGDSALYLCASSTGQNNQPQHFGDGTRLSIL.

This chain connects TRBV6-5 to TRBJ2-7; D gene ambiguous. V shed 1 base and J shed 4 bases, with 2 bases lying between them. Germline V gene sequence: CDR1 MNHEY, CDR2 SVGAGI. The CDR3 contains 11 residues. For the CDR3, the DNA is TGTGCCAGCAGTTACTTATACGAGCAGTACTTC. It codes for CASSYLYEQYF.

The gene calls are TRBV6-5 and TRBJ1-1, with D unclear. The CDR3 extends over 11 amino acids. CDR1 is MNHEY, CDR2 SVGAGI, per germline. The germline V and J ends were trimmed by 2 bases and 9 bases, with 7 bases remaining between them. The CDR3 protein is CASSYREKAFF. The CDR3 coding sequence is TGTGCCAGCAGTTACAGGGAGAAAGCTTTCTTT.

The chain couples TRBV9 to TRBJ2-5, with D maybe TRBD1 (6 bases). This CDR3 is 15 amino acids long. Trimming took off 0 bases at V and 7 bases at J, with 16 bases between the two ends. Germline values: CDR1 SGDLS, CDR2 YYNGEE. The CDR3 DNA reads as TGTGCCAGCAGCGTAGCTACTGGGGGCAGTGGGACCCAGTACTTC. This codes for CASSVATGGSGTQYF.

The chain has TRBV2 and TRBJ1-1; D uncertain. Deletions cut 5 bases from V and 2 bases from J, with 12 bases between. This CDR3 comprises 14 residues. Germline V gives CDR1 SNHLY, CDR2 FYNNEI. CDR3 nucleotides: TGTGCCAGCAGTTTAGTTGGTTTAAACACTGAAGCTTTCTTT. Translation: CASSLVGLNTEAFF.

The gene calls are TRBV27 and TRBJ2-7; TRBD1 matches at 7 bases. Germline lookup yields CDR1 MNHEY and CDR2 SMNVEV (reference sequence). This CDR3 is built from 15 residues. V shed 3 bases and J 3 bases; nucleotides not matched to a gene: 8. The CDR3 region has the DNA TGTGCCAGCAGTTTCTTAGTAGCAGGGGGCTACGAGCAGTACTTC. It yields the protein CASSFLVAGGYEQYF.

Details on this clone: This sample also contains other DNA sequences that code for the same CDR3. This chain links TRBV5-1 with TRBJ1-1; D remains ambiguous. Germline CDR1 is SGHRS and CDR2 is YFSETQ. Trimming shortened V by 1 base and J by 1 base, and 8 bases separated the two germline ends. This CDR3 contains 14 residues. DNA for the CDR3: TGCGCCAGCAGCTTGCGGCAGGCGAACACTGAAGCTTTCTTT. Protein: CASSLRQANTEAFF.

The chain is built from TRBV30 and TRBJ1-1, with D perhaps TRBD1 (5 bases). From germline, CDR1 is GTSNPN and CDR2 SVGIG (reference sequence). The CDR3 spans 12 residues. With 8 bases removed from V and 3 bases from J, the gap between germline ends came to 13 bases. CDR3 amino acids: CAGGDGYTEAFF. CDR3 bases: TGTGCCGGAGGGGACGGATACACTGAAGCTTTCTTT. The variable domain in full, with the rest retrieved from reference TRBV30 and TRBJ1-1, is SQTIHQWPATLVQPVGSPLSLECTVEGTSNPNLYWYRQAAGRGLQLLFYSVGIGQISSEVPQNLSASRPQDRQFILSSKKLLLSDSGFYLCAGGDGYTEAFFGQGTRLTVV.